The clone carrying this T cell receptor (beta chain) was picked up a small number of times. This sample is part of a study of blood T cell repertoires in COVID-19. The CDR3 runs to 13 residues. V dropped 5 bases and J dropped 8; count of bases not matched to a gene: 3. Germline CDR1 and CDR2: GTSNPN and SVGIG (reference sequence). Per the study methods: Researchers report that nucleated cell counts were estimated from reference gene primer amplification. Profiling relied on immunoSEQ multiplex PCR, and the TCRdb table lists in-frame clones only, not all of them. That table supplies the V and J calls and clone size; D and trimming were determined from the DNA. The sample has roughly 190,000 clones, about 77% seen once.

The sample comprised PBMCs or T cells enriched from blood (not recorded which). This chain joins TRBV30 and TRBJ1-6, with 10 bases lining up with TRBD1. The clonotype was recovered from a woman aged 45-65 years with acute COVID-19. The CDR3 region is CAWDGTGDSPLHF. The CDR3 DNA follows: TGTGCCTGGGACGGGACAGGGGATTCACCCCTCCACTTT.